The next 2 T cell receptor beta chains were all read from a single sample in a study of blood T cell repertoires in COVID-19. The data were produced by immunoSEQ multiplex PCR, yet TCRdb's version contains in-frame clones alone and is incomplete. The sample carries approximately 110,000 clones, less than 90% recorded once. What was sequenced was peripheral blood. The receptors derive from a man aged 45-65 years with acute or convalescent COVID-19.

The V gene is TRBV7-3, the J gene TRBJ2-1, with TRBD2 matching over 16 bases. CDR1 and CDR2 from the germline V gene are SGHTA and FQGTGA. V dropped 5 bases and J dropped 8; count of bases not matched to a gene: 6. This CDR3 comprises 16 residues. The CDR3 DNA is TGTGCCAGCAGCCCCGGGACTAGCGGGGGGGTCGATGAGCAGTTCTTC. This translates into CASSPGTSGGVDEQFF.

The V call is TRBV12-3 or TRBV12-4, the J call TRBJ1-1, with no clear D. CDR3 length: 13 residues. The V and J ends lost 6 bases and 1 base respectively, with 9 bases between them. The CDR3 DNA reads TGTGCCAGCAGGGAACGGGGGAACACTGAAGCTTTCTTT. Its translation: CASRERGNTEAFF.